The clone carrying this T cell receptor (beta chain) was picked up a small number of times. The record originates from a study of blood T cell repertoires in COVID-19. On the study more broadly: Collection of acute and convalescent COVID-19 samples took place in the United States, Italy and Spain. T cells, B-cell-depleted T cells, or PBMCs provided the cDNA or gDNA that served as material.

The V end was cut by 5 bases, the J end by 2 bases, with 9 bases between. The CDR3 has 13 amino acids. The V gene's germline CDR1 is SGHNT and CDR2 YENEEA. Methods used by the authors: Amplification of reference gene primers provided the estimated nucleated cell counts. The assay was immunoSEQ multiplex PCR, and TCRdb's table has in-frame clones only and misses some. V, J and clone size reflect that table, while D and trimming were determined from the DNA. This table has about 210,000 clones, roughly 85% appearing once. What was sequenced was peripheral blood. The V call is TRBV11-3, the J call TRBJ1-1; D is perhaps TRBD1 (5 bases). The sequence derives from an elderly woman with acute or convalescent COVID-19. The CDR3 nucleotides are TGTGCCAGCAGCCTGGACACCAACACTGAAGCTTTCTTT. Translated, it gives CASSLDTNTEAFF.